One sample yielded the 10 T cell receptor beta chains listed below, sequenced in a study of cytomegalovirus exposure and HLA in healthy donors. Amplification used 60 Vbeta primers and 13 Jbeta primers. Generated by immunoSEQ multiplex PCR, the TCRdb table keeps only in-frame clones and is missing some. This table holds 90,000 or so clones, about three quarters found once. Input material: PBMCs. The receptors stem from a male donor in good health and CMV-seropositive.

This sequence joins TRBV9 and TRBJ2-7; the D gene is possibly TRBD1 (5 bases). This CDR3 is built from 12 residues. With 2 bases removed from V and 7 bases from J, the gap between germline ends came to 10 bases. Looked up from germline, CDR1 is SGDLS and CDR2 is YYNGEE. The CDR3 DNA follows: TGTGCCAGCAGCGTCCAGGGTACAGAGCAGTACTTC. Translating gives CASSVQGTEQYF.

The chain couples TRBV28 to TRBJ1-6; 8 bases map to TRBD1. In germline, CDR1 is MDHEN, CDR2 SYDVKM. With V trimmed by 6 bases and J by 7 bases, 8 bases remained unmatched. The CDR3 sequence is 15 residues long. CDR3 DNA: TGTGCCAGCAGATCCTCGGGACAGGCGAATTCACCCCTCCACTTT. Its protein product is CASRSSGQANSPLHF.

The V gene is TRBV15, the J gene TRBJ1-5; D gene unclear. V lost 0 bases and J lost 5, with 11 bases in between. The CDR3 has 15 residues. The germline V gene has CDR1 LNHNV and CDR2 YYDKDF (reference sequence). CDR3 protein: CATSRDLGDYQPQHF. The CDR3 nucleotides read TGTGCCACCAGCAGAGATCTCGGGGATTATCAGCCCCAGCATTTT.

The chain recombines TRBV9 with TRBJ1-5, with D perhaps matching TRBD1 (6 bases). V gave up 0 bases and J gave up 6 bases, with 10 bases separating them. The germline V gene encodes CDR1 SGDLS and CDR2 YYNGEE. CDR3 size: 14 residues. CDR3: CASSVEGGAQPQHF. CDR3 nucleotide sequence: TGTGCCAGCAGCGTAGAAGGGGGGGCTCAGCCCCAGCATTTT.

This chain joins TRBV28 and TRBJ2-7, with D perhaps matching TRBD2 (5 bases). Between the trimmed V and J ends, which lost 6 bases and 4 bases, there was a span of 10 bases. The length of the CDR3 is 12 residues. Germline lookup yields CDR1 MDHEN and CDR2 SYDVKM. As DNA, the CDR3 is TGTGCCAGCAGCGTGGACTGGTACGAGCAGTACTTC. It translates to CASSVDWYEQYF.

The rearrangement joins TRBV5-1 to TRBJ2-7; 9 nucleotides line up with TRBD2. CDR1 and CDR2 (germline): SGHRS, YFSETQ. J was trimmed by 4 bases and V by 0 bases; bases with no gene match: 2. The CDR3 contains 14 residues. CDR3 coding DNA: TGCGCCAGCAGCTTGGATCTAGCGGGATACGAGCAGTACTTC. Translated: CASSLDLAGYEQYF.

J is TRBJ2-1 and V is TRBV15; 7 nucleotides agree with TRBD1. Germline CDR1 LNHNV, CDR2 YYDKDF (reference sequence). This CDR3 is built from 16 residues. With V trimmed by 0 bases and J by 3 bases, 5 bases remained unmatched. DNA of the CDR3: TGTGCCACCAGCAGAGATCCAGGACAGGTCTACAATGAGCAGTTCTTC. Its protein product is CATSRDPGQVYNEQFF.

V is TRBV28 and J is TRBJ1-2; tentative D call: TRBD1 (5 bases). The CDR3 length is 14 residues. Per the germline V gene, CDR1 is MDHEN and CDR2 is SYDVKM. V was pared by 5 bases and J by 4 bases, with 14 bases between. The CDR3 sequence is CASSTPGDGYGYTF. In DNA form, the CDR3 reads TGTGCCAGCAGTACCCCGGGGGACGGCTATGGCTACACCTTC.

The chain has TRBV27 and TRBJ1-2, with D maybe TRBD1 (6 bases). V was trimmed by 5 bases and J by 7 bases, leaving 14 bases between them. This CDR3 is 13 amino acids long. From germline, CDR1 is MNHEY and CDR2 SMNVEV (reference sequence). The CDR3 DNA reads TGTGCCAGCAGTCCAAGGACAGCTAGTGGCTACACCTTC. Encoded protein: CASSPRTASGYTF.

Here the CDR3 reads CASSLYPLPRSQWPQHF. Here the CDR3 DNA reads TGTGCCAGCAGCTTGTATCCGTTGCCTAGGAGTCAATGGCCCCAGCATTTT. The V and J genes are TRBV5-5 and TRBJ1-5; D is unresolved. This CDR3 contains 17 residues. The germline V gene has CDR1 SGHKS and CDR2 YYEKEE (reference sequence). The V and J ends lost 1 base and 9 bases respectively, with 23 bases between them.